The TCR beta chain described here comes from a study of blood T cell repertoires in COVID-19. Study-wide background: Samples representing acute and convalescent COVID-19 were sourced from the United States, Italy and Spain. PBMCs, B-cell-depleted T cells, or T cells provided the cDNA or gDNA that made up the material.

Remarks on this clone: The same CDR3 can be traced to other DNA sequences in this sample.

The CDR3 contains 14 residues. V was pared by 3 bases and J by 2 bases, with 4 bases of the junction left unmatched. Germline V gene data show CDR1 as SGHRS and CDR2 as YFSETQ. A Seattle source enrolled patients during active infection and followed them longitudinally. Original handling: Estimates of nucleated cell counts were drawn from the amplification of reference gene primers. Libraries were prepared by immunoSEQ multiplex PCR; TCRdb keeps only in-frame clonotypes and omits some of them. V, J and clone size reflect that table, while D and trimming were determined from the DNA. This sample carries some 360,000 clones, around nine tenths of them seen once, and the ten largest clones take roughly 4%.

The rearrangement uses TRBV5-1 and TRBJ1-2; 7 bases line up with TRBD1. The sample comprised peripheral blood. The sequence was obtained from a woman aged 55-75 years with COVID-19, enrolled during active disease. The CDR3 DNA follows: TGCGCCAGCAGCTCCGGACAGGTGAACTATGGCTACACCTTC. Amino acid sequence: CASSSGQVNYGYTF.